The TCR beta chain under discussion was sequenced for a study of blood T cell repertoires in COVID-19 (dated by TCRdb to 2020 to 2022). Regarding the research as a whole: Collaborator samples came from the United States, Italy and Spain and covered acute and convalescent phases of COVID-19. The material from the prospective study consisted of cDNA or gDNA derived from T cells, B-cell-depleted T cells, or PBMCs. The dataset comprised deeply sampled blood TCRbeta repertoires from subjects exposed to, actively infected with, or recovered from COVID-19. The repertoires were released in a freely available public database intended as a resource for research on the immune response to SARS-CoV-2. The samples were drawn from two sources: the first 160 participants of the ongoing ImmuneRACE study, and 1,254 subjects contributed by 6 global collaborators. Nearly every sample came with metadata listing a de-identified subject ID, COVID-19 status, age in years and sex. Where available, HLA class I and class II types were obtained from metadata supplied by the sample provider rather than from assay-based typing. Overall study results and their limits: The amount of clinical and demographic metadata varied by source and participant and was provided uncurated.

The immunoSEQ Assay, a bias-controlled multiplex PCR, was used to amplify TCRbeta CDR3 regions from genomic DNA. Regarding the original processing steps: The number of nucleated cells in each sample was estimated from the amplification of reference gene primers within the assay. To quantify the absolute abundance of each unique TCRbeta CDR3 rearrangement, sequence reads were collapsed and filtered. For each sample, productive Simpson clonality was calculated by taking the square root of Simpson's diversity index across productive rearrangements. Not all clones reach the TCRdb copy of this immuneACCESS table, which keeps in-frame sequences only. Checked studies attribute under half of the gap to unresolved V genes and leave the rest unexplained. V, J and clone size reflect that table, while D and trimming were determined from the DNA. The sample profile shows tens of thousands of clones; more than 75% of them were found once. The ten largest clonotypes hold 7.4% of the sample.

In regard to this clone: No antigen is known for it. No qualities accompany the bases; no much larger clone lies one base away.

Whole blood was collected in K2EDTA tubes by collaborating institutions according to the institutions' own protocols. For TCRbeta analysis, collaborators shipped samples in one of three forms: frozen whole blood, isolated PBMCs, or DNA extracted from either of those sample types. The clonotype was recovered from a human donor with acute or convalescent COVID-19. The donor label of this sample is uncertain. The source material was peripheral blood.

This receptor has the CDR3 CAWKAGLAIGELFF. Here is the DNA: TGTGCCTGGAAAGCGGGGCTGGCCATCGGGGAGCTGTTTTTT. This chain is built from TRBV30 and TRBJ2-2; 7 central bases correspond to TRBD2. The CDR3 has 14 amino acids, counting the end cysteine and phenylalanine. Solely the CDR3 DNA is kept, with 42 bases framed from the first base. CDR1 and CDR2 are read off the germline V gene (reference sequence) as GTSNPN and SVGIG. V and J are trimmed by 4 bases and 7 bases, and the gene matches miss 9 bases of the junction.